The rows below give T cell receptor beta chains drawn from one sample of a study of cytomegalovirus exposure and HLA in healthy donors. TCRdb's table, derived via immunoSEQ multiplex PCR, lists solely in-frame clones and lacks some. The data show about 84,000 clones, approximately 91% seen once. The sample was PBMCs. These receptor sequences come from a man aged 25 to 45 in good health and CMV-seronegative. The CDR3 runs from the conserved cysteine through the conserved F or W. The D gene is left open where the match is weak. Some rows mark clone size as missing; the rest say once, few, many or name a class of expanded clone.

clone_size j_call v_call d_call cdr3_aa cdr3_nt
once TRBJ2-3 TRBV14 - CASSQEGLPRTDTQYF TGTGCCAGCAGCCAAGAGGGGCTCCCCCGCACAGATACGCAGTATTTT
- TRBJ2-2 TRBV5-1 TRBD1 CASSLGGTGGFTGELFF TGCGCCAGCAGCTTGGGGGGGACAGGGGGCTTCACCGGGGAGCTGTTTTTT
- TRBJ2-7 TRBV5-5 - CASSRVGGTYEQYF TGTGCCAGCAGTAGAGTGGGAGGAACCTACGAGCAGTACTTC
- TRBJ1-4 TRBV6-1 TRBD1 CASSEFIGTGDEKLFF TGTGCCAGCAGTGAATTCATCGGGACAGGGGATGAAAAACTGTTTTTT
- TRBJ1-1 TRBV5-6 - CASSPGSTEAFF TGTGCCAGCAGCCCGGGGAGCACTGAAGCTTTCTTT
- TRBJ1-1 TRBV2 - CASSADRSNTEAFF TGTGCCAGCAGTGCGGACAGATCGAACACTGAAGCTTTCTTT
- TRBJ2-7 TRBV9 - CASSVAYQGLNEQYF TGTGCCAGCAGCGTAGCATACCAGGGGCTAAACGAGCAGTACTTC
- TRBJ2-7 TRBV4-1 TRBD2 CASSQIRTSGTTRYYEQYF TGCGCCAGCAGCCAAATCAGAACCTCCGGGACTACACGATACTACGAGCAGTACTTC
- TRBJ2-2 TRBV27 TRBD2 CASTPRLAGNTGELFF TGTGCCAGCACCCCCCGACTAGCGGGTAACACCGGGGAGCTGTTTTTT
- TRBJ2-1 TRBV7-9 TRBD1 CASSFEIVWGQGVDEQFF TGTGCCAGCAGCTTTGAAATAGTGTGGGGACAGGGGGTCGATGAGCAGTTCTTC
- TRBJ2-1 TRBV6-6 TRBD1 CASSTGQYNEQFF TGTGCCAGCAGTACGGGACAGTACAATGAGCAGTTCTTC
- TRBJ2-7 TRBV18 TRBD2 CASSPSGGGGSYEQYF TGTGCCAGCTCACCCAGCGGGGGAGGGGGCTCCTACGAGCAGTACTTC
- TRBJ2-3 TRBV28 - CASSKTSSYTDTQYF TGTGCCAGCAGCAAGACTAGTTCCTACACAGATACGCAGTATTTT
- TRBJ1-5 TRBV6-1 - CASSVTVSNQPQHF TGTGCCAGCAGTGTGACAGTTAGCAATCAGCCCCAGCATTTT
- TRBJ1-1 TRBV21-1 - CASSKDVQGPIRNTEAFF TGTGCCAGCAGCAAAGATGTTCAGGGTCCCATCCGGAACACTGAAGCTTTCTTT
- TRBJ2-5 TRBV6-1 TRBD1 CASSGTAQETQYF TGTGCCAGCTCCGGGACAGCCCAAGAGACCCAGTACTTC